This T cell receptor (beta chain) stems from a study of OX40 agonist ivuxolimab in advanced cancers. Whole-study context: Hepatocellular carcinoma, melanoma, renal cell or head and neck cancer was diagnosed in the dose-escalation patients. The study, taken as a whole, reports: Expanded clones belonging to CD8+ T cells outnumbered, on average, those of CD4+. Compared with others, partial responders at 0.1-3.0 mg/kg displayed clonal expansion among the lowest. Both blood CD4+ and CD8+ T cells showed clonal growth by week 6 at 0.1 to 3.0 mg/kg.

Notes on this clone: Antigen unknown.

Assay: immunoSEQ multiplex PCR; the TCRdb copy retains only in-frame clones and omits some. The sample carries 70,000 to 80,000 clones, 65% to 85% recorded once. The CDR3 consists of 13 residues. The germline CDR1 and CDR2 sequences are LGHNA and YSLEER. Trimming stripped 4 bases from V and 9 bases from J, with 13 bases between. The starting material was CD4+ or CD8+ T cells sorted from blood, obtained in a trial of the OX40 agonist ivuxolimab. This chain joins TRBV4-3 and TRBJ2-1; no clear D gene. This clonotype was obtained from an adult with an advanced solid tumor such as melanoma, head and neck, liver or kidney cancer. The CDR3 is CASSLQFEREQFF. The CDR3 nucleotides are TGCGCCAGCAGCCTCCAATTTGAACGTGAGCAGTTCTTC.